Below are 28 T cell receptor beta chains sequenced from a single sample in a study of cytomegalovirus exposure and HLA in healthy donors. Researchers ran the PCR with 60 Vbeta and 13 Jbeta primers. Assay: immunoSEQ multiplex PCR; the TCRdb copy retains only in-frame clones and omits some. The sample carries roughly 120,000 clones, 70% to 80% recorded once. Sequences were obtained from PBMCs. All receptors come from a man aged 50 to 59 in good health and CMV-seropositive.

V and J are TRBV28 and TRBJ1-5; D unclear. The CDR3 has 17 residues. Trimming pared 5 bases from V and 2 bases from J, leaving 19 bases between. Germline assignment: CDR1 MDHEN and CDR2 SYDVKM. CDR3 residues: CASSLPRAPGGNQPQHF. The CDR3 DNA reads as TGTGCCAGCAGTCTACCGAGGGCCCCCGGCGGCAATCAGCCCCAGCATTTT. Combining the CDR3 with reference TRBV28 and TRBJ1-5 gives the whole variable domain DVKVTQSSRYLVKRTGEKVFLECVQDMDHENMFWYRQDPGLGLRLIYFSYDVKMKEKGDIPEGYSVSREKKERFSLILESASTNQTSMYLCASSLPRAPGGNQPQHFGDGTRLSIL.

The V call is TRBV9, the J call TRBJ2-3, with 13 positions matching TRBD2. CDR3 length: 16 residues. After removal of 4 bases from V and 6 bases from J, the junction contained 8 bases not matched to a gene. Germline V gives CDR1 SGDLS, CDR2 YYNGEE. Here the CDR3 reads CASSTTGLAGVDTQYF. DNA for the CDR3: TGTGCCAGCAGCACTACCGGACTAGCGGGAGTGGATACGCAGTATTTT.

The gene calls are TRBV30 and TRBJ1-1, with D perhaps matching TRBD1 (6 bases). The CDR3 is 12 residues long. Germline V gene lookup returns CDR1 GTSNPN and CDR2 SVGIG (reference sequence). The V end was cut by 2 bases, the J end by 4 bases, with 8 bases between. CDR3 DNA sequence: TGTGCCTGGAGTAGGGGGGGCACTGAAGCTTTCTTT. This gives the protein CAWSRGGTEAFF.

The chain combines TRBV4-1 with TRBJ2-6, with 7 bases that match TRBD1. Unmatched junction bases numbered 9, after V lost 1 base and J lost 0 bases. Germline V gene data show CDR1 as MGHRA and CDR2 as YSYEKL. The length of the CDR3 is 19 residues. Here the CDR3 reads CASSQVTGTESSGANVLTF. CDR3 nucleotide sequence: TGCGCCAGCAGCCAAGTCACCGGGACAGAGAGCTCTGGGGCCAACGTCCTGACTTTC.

This chain connects TRBV4-2 to TRBJ1-5; D remains ambiguous. The CDR3 totals 13 residues. Germline V CDR1 and CDR2: LGHNA, YNFKEQ. V was clipped by 5 bases and J by 2 bases, with 7 bases between them. The CDR3 DNA sequence: TGTGCCAGCAGCGTGGCCGGCAATCAGCCCCAGCATTTT. Protein: CASSVAGNQPQHF.

J is TRBJ1-2 and V is TRBV18; no reliable D call. CDR3 size: 14 residues. Trimming took off 3 bases at V and 6 bases at J, with 14 bases between the two ends. Looked up from germline, CDR1 is KGHSH and CDR2 is LQKENI. The chain's CDR3 is CASSPYTTRDGYTF. The CDR3, as DNA: TGTGCCAGCTCACCGTACACTACACGGGATGGCTACACCTTC.

V is TRBV6-1 and J is TRBJ2-7, with 8 nucleotides matching TRBD2. Germline V gene sequence: CDR1 MNHNS, CDR2 SASEGT. The V and J ends lost 11 bases and 3 bases, in that order; junction bases with no gene match: 9. This CDR3 spans 13 amino acids. Here the CDR3 reads CAGKSGGDYEQYF. CDR3 DNA: TGTGCCGGCAAATCGGGGGGGGACTACGAGCAGTACTTC.

V usage is TRBV6-5 and J usage is TRBJ2-5, with TRBD1 matching over 8 bases. J lost 4 bases, V lost 6 bases, and 10 bases had no gene match. This CDR3 is 15 amino acids long. Germline-derived CDR1 and CDR2 are MNHEY and SVGAGI. The CDR3 DNA is TGTGCCAGCAGCTATCAGGGGGCGCGGGGAGAGACCCAGTACTTC. Translation gives CASSYQGARGETQYF.

The chain couples TRBV12-2 to TRBJ2-7; the table names TRBD2, a call not compared with the DNA. TRBV12-2 is a pseudogene. This CDR3 comprises 12 residues. The CDR3 protein is CASHASTHGQYF. The CDR3 nucleotides are TGTGCAAGCCACGCTTCTACCCACGGGCAGTACTTC.

The chain combines TRBV6-1 with TRBJ2-1; a possible D gene is TRBD1 (5 bases). V was clipped by 6 bases and J by 2 bases, with 14 bases between them. Germline-derived CDR1 and CDR2 are MNHNS and SASEGT. This CDR3 has 15 amino acids. CDR3 protein: CASSDLGQPYNEQFF. CDR3 DNA sequence: TGTGCCAGCAGCGATTTAGGACAACCCTACAATGAGCAGTTCTTC.

The chain is built from TRBV7-3 and TRBJ1-3; D is unclear. V lost 4 bases and J 4 bases, leaving 11 bases between the germline ends. The length of the CDR3 is 14 residues. CDR1 and CDR2 from the germline V gene are SGHTA and FQGTGA. The CDR3 DNA sequence: TGTGCCAGCAGCTCAAGTCGGGGAGGAAACACCATATATTTT. Translated: CASSSSRGGNTIYF.

This clone was observed a few times. The rearrangement joins TRBV5-1 to TRBJ1-4; possible D gene TRBD1, 6 bases. Germline V lookup: CDR1 SGHRS, CDR2 YFSETQ. Trimming pared 0 bases from V and 10 bases from J, leaving 16 bases between. The length of the CDR3 is 15 residues. The CDR3 sequence: CASSLDRQAGGKLFF. CDR3 nucleotide sequence: TGCGCCAGCAGCTTGGACCGACAGGCTGGCGGAAAACTGTTTTTT. Drawing the rest from reference TRBV5-1 and TRBJ1-4, the complete variable domain is KAGVTQTPRYLIKTRGQQVTLSCSPISGHRSVSWYQQTPGQGLQFLFEYFSETQRNKGNFPGRFSGRQFSNSRSEMNVSTLELGDSALYLCASSLDRQAGGKLFFGSGTQLSVL.

The V and J genes are TRBV19 and TRBJ1-1; no definite D call. The CDR3 is 14 amino acids. V was trimmed by 3 bases and J by 2 bases, leaving 10 bases between them. Per germline, CDR1 LNHDA and CDR2 SQIVND (reference sequence). The CDR3 DNA sequence: TGTGCCAGTAGTATCGGTCGGGTAAACACTGAAGCTTTCTTT. Translating gives CASSIGRVNTEAFF.

The chain employs TRBV6-5 and TRBJ2-1, with TRBD2 identical over 11 bases. V trimming: 4 bases; J trimming: 4 bases; junction bases outside the gene matches: 6. The CDR3 extends over 16 amino acids. The germline gives CDR1 MNHEY, CDR2 SVGAGI. CDR3 protein: CASSSLTSGAYNEQFF. The CDR3 DNA is TGTGCCAGCAGTTCCCTGACTAGCGGGGCATACAATGAGCAGTTCTTC.

For this clone: This likely comes from a read error, as the CDR3 has no conserved phenylalanine or tryptophan at its end. Because the CDR3's place on the DNA is in doubt, the DNA is left out and the CDR3 is given as listed by TCRdb. The chain has TRBV6-1 and TRBJ2-7; TRBD1 was called by the table and not checked on the DNA. From germline, CDR1 is MNHNS and CDR2 SASEGT. From its first to its last residue, the CDR3 has 11 amino acids. The CDR3 spells CASKEPGQEVL.

The V and J genes are TRBV5-1 and TRBJ2-7, with 9 bases matching TRBD1. Germline V gene sequence: CDR1 SGHRS, CDR2 YFSETQ. This CDR3 is built from 13 residues. Trimming removed 4 bases from V and 4 bases from J; junction bases left unmatched: 3. CDR3 region: CASSGGQGYEQYF. CDR3 in DNA: TGCGCCAGCAGCGGAGGACAGGGGTACGAGCAGTACTTC.

The rearrangement joins TRBV6-5 to TRBJ1-2; D is possibly TRBD1 (6 bases). CDR3 size: 13 residues. Germline assignment: CDR1 MNHEY and CDR2 SVGAGI. Trimming stripped 6 bases from V and 2 bases from J, with 10 bases between. For the CDR3, the DNA is TGTGCCAGCAGGATAGGACAGAACTATGGCTACACCTTC. This codes for CASRIGQNYGYTF.

This chain joins TRBV6-6 and TRBJ2-2; D might be TRBD2 (6 bases). The CDR3 runs to 14 residues. The V end lost 7 bases, the J end lost 4 bases, and 13 bases lay between the germline ends. The germline V gene has CDR1 MNHNY and CDR2 SVGAGI (reference sequence). CDR3 nucleotide sequence: TGTGCCAGCATAAACGGGGGTAGCACCGGGGAGCTGTTTTTT. Amino acid sequence: CASINGGSTGELFF.

The V and J genes are TRBV6-1 and TRBJ1-2; D possibly corresponds to TRBD1 (5 bases). The V end was cut by 2 bases, the J end by 4 bases, with 26 bases between. The CDR3 has 19 residues. From germline, CDR1 is MNHNS and CDR2 SASEGT. Here the CDR3 DNA reads TGTGCCAGCAGTGAACAACTCGTTTCGGGGGGGACTAGGATCTATGGCTACACCTTC. This encodes CASSEQLVSGGTRIYGYTF.

This chain links TRBV15 with TRBJ2-1, with D possibly matching TRBD2 (5 bases). CDR1 is LNHNV, CDR2 YYDKDF, per germline (reference sequence). V lost 0 bases and J 9 bases, leaving 12 bases between the germline ends. The CDR3 extends over 14 amino acids. CDR3 in amino acids: CATSRERARGEQFF. CDR3 coding DNA: TGTGCCACCAGCAGAGAGAGGGCTCGCGGTGAGCAGTTCTTC.

The CDR3 reads CASSSQTSGSVSPYF. In DNA form, the CDR3 reads TGTGCCAGCAGTTCCCAGACTAGCGGGAGTGTATCGCCGTACTTC. This rearrangement joins TRBV28 to TRBJ2-7; 12 nucleotides line up with TRBD2. After removal of 4 bases from V and 12 bases from J, the junction contained 13 bases not matched to a gene. The CDR3 has 15 residues. Germline V lookup: CDR1 MDHEN, CDR2 SYDVKM.

This clone has just one count. J is TRBJ1-2 and V is TRBV4-3; no reliable D call. The CDR3 spans 14 residues. CDR1 is LGHNA and CDR2 is YSLEER in the germline V gene. The germline V and J ends were trimmed by 0 bases and 8 bases, with 13 bases remaining between them. CDR3 sequence: CASSQDIQYEGYTF. The CDR3 DNA reads TGCGCCAGCAGCCAAGATATACAGTATGAGGGCTACACCTTC.

The chain couples TRBV18 to TRBJ1-2; D remains unclear. Trimming removed 2 bases at V and 4 bases at J, with 14 bases between. Per the germline V gene, CDR1 is KGHSH and CDR2 is LQKENI. The CDR3 runs to 15 residues. The CDR3 nucleotides read TGTGCCAGCTCACCAGACACGGCCCCGTCCTATGGCTACACCTTC. It translates to CASSPDTAPSYGYTF. Drawing the rest from reference TRBV18 and TRBJ1-2, the complete variable domain is NAGVMQNPRHLVRRRGQEARLRCSPMKGHSHVYWYRQLPEEGLKFMVYLQKENIIDESGMPKERFSAEFPKEGPSILRIQQVVRGDSAAYFCASSPDTAPSYGYTFGSGTRLTVV.

This clone was observed once. The chain links TRBV27 to TRBJ2-7; weak D call: TRBD1 (5 bases). This CDR3 comprises 13 residues. Germline V lookup: CDR1 MNHEY, CDR2 SMNVEV (reference sequence). V was pared by 6 bases and J by 5 bases, with 14 bases between. DNA of the CDR3: TGTGCCAGCAGACCAAATCAGGGCAACGAGCAGTACTTC. Its translation is CASRPNQGNEQYF.

The V and J genes are TRBV28 and TRBJ2-4; D gene unclear. CDR3 length: 12 residues. Trimming left V 10 bases short and J 0 bases short, with 7 bases between. Germline V gives CDR1 MDHEN, CDR2 SYDVKM. The CDR3 is CATYGAKNIQYF. The CDR3 bases are TGTGCCACGTACGGAGCCAAAAACATTCAGTACTTC.

The chain employs TRBV18 and TRBJ1-5; D not certain. The CDR3 has 13 residues. Germline V CDR1 and CDR2: KGHSH, LQKENI. Between the trimmed V and J ends, which lost 3 bases and 4 bases, there was a span of 7 bases. The CDR3 spells CASSPGENQPQHF. Written as DNA, the CDR3 is TGTGCCAGCTCACCGGGAGAAAATCAGCCCCAGCATTTT. The variable domain in full, with the rest retrieved from reference TRBV18 and TRBJ1-5, is NAGVMQNPRHLVRRRGQEARLRCSPMKGHSHVYWYRQLPEEGLKFMVYLQKENIIDESGMPKERFSAEFPKEGPSILRIQQVVRGDSAAYFCASSPGENQPQHFGDGTRLSIL.

J is TRBJ1-2 and V is TRBV18; D is unclear. CDR1 is KGHSH, CDR2 LQKENI, per germline. The CDR3 has 13 residues. The germline V and J ends were trimmed by 4 bases and 0 bases, with 6 bases remaining between them. This chain's CDR3 is CASSQGANYGYTF. The CDR3 region has the DNA TGTGCCAGCTCACAGGGAGCTAACTATGGCTACACCTTC.

The chain is built from TRBV7-2 and TRBJ2-7; D may be TRBD1 (6 bases). V lost 9 bases and J lost 0, with 18 bases in between. Per germline, CDR1 SGHTA and CDR2 FQGNSA. This CDR3 comprises 15 residues. As DNA, the CDR3 is TGTGCCAGTGGAACCCGACAGGAAAGCTCCTACGAGCAGTACTTC. It translates to CASGTRQESSYEQYF.